This T cell receptor (beta chain) stems from a study of control samples from healthy donors and cancer patients. Trimming removed 1 base at V and 1 base at J, with 10 bases between. Germline lookup yields CDR1 SEHNR and CDR2 FQNEAQ (reference sequence). CDR3 length: 15 amino acids. This clone was found once. Libraries were prepared by immunoSEQ multiplex PCR; TCRdb keeps only in-frame clonotypes and omits some of them. The table includes approximately 74,000 clones, approximately 94% detected once. The sequenced material came from blood. The chain carries TRBV7-9 and TRBJ1-1; D gene uncertain. The TCR was taken from a woman aged 25 to 45 in good health. CDR3 loop: CASSLDGDPNTEAFF. In DNA form, the CDR3 reads TGTGCCAGCAGCTTAGACGGGGATCCGAACACTGAAGCTTTCTTT.